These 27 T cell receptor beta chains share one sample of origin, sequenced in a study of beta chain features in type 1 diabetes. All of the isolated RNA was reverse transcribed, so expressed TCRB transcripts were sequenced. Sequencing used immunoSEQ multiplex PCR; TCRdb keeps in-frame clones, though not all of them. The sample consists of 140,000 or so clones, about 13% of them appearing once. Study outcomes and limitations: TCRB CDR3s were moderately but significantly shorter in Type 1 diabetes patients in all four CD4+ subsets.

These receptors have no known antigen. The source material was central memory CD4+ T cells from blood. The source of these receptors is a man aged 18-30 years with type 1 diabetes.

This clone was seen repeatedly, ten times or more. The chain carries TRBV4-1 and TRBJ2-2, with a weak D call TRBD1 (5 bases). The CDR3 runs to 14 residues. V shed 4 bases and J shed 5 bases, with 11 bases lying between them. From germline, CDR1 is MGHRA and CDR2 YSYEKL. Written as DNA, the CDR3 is TGCGCCAGCAGCCGGACCAGGGTTACCGGGGAGCTGTTTTTT. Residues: CASSRTRVTGELFF.

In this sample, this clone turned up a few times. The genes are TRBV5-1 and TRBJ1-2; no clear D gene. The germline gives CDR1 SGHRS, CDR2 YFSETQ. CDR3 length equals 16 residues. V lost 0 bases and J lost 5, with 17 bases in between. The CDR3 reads CASSLGTQENTYGYTF. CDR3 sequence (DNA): TGCGCCAGCAGCTTGGGGACTCAGGAAAATACATATGGCTACACCTTC.

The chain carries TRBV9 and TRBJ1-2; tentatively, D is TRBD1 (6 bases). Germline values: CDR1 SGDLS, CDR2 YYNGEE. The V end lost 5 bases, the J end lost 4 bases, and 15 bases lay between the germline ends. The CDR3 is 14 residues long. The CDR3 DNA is TGTGCCAGCAGTTTTGTCGGGGGCTCCTATGGCTACACCTTC. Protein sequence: CASSFVGGSYGYTF. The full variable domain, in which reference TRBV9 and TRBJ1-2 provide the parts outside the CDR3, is DSGVTQTPKHLITATGQRVTLRCSPRSGDLSVYWYQQSLDQGLQFLIQYYNGEERAKGNILERFSAQQFPDLHSELNLSSLELGDSALYFCASSFVGGSYGYTFGSGTRLTVV.

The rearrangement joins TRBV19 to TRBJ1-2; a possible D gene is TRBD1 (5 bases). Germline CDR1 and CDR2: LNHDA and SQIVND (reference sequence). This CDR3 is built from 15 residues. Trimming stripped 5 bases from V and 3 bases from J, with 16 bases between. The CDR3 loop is CASSVTRDSDYGYTF. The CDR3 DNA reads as TGTGCCAGTAGTGTCACGCGGGACTCGGACTATGGCTACACCTTC. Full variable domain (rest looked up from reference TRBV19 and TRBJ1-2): DGGITQSPKYLFRKEGQNVTLSCEQNLNHDAMYWYRQDPGQGLRLIYYSQIVNDFQKGDIAEGYSVSREKKESFPLTVTSAQKNPTAFYLCASSVTRDSDYGYTFGSGTRLTVV.

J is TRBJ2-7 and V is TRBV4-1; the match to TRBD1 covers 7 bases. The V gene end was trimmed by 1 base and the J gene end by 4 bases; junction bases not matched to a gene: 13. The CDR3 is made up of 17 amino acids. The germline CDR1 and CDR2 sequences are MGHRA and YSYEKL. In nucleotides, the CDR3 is TGCGCCAGCAGCCAAGCTATACAGGGGTCCCCCCCTTACGAGCAGTACTTC. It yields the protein CASSQAIQGSPPYEQYF.

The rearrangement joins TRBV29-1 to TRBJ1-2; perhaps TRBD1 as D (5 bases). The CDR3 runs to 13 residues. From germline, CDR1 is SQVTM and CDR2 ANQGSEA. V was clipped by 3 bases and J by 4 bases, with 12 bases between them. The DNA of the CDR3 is TGCAGCGTTGACTCACGGGGCCCCTATGGCTACACCTTC. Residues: CSVDSRGPYGYTF.

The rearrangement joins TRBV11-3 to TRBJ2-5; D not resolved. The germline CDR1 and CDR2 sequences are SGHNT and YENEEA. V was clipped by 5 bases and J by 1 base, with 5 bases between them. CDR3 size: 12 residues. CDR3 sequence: CASSRSQETQYF. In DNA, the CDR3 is TGTGCCAGCAGCCGGAGCCAAGAGACCCAGTACTTC.

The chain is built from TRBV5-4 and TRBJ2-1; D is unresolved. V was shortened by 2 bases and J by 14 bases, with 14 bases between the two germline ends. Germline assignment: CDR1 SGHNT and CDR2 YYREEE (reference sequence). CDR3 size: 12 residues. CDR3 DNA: TGTGCCAGCAGCTTACCGACCGATCGGGAGTTCTTC. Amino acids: CASSLPTDREFF.

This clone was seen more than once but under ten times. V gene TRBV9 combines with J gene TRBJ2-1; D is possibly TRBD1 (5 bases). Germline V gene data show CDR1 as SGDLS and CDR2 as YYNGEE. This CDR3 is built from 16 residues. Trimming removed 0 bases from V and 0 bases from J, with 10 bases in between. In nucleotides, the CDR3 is TGTGCCAGCAGCGTAGAGGGGATAAGCTCCTACAATGAGCAGTTCTTC. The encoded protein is CASSVEGISSYNEQFF. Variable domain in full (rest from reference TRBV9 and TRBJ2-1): DSGVTQTPKHLITATGQRVTLRCSPRSGDLSVYWYQQSLDQGLQFLIQYYNGEERAKGNILERFSAQQFPDLHSELNLSSLELGDSALYFCASSVEGISSYNEQFFGPGTRLTVL.

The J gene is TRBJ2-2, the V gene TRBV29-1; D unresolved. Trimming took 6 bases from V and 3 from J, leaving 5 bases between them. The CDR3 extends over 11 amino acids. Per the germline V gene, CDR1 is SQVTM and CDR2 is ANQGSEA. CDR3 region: CSVADTGELFF. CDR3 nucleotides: TGCAGCGTCGCCGACACCGGGGAGCTGTTTTTT.

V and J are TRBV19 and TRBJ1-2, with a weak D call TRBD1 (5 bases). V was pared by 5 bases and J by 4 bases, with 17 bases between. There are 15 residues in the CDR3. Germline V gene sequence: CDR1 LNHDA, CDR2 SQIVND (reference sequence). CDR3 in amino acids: CASSFGTDKPYGYTF. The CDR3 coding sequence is TGTGCCAGTAGTTTCGGGACGGACAAACCCTATGGCTACACCTTC.

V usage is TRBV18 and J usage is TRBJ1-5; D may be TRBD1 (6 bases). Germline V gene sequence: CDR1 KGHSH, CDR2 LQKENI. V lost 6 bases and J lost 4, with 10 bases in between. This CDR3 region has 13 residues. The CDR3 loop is CASSPDRNQPQHF. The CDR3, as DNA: TGTGCCAGCTCTCCCGACAGGAATCAGCCCCAGCATTTT.

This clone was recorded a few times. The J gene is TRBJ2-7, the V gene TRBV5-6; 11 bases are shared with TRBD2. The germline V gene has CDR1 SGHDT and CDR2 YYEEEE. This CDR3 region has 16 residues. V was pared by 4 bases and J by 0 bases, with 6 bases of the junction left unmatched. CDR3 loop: CASSPSGGPSSYEQYF. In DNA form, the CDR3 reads TGTGCCAGCAGCCCTAGCGGGGGGCCTAGCTCCTACGAGCAGTACTTC. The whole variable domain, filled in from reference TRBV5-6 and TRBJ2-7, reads DAGVTQSPTHLIKTRGQQVTLRCSPKSGHDTVSWYQQALGQGPQFIFQYYEEEERQRGNFPDRFSGHQFPNYSSELNVNALLLGDSALYLCASSPSGGPSSYEQYFGPGTRLTVT.

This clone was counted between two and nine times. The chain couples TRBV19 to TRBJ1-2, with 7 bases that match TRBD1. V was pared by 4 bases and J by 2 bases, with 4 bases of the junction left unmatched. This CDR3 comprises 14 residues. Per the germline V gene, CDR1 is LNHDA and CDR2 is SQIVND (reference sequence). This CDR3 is CASSTPGQNYGYTF. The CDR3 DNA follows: TGTGCCAGTAGTACCCCGGGACAGAACTATGGCTACACCTTC.

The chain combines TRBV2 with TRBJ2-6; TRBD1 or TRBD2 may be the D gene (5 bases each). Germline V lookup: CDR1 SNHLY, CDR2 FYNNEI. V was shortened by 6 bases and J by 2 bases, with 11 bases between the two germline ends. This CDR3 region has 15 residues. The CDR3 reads CASSEVGAGANVLTF. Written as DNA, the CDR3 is TGTGCCAGCAGCGAGGTGGGGGCTGGGGCCAACGTCCTGACTTTC.

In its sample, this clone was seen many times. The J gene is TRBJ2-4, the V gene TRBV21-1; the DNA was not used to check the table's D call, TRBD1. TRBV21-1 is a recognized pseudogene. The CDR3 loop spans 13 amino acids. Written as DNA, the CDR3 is TGTGCCAGCAGCATGGACAGCTTAAACATTCAGTACTTC. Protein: CASSMDSLNIQYF.

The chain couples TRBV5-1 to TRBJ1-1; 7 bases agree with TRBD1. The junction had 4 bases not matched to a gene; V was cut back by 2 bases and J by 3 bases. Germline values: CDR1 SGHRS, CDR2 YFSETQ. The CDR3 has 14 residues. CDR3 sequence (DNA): TGCGCCAGCAGCTTTCTAGGACAGGACACTGAAGCTTTCTTT. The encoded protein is CASSFLGQDTEAFF.

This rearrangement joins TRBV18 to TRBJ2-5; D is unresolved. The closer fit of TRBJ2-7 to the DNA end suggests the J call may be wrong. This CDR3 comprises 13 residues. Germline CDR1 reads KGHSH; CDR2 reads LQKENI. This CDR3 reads CASSPADGYEQYF. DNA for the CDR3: TGTGCCAGCTCACCTGCGGACGGCTACGAGCAGTACTTC.

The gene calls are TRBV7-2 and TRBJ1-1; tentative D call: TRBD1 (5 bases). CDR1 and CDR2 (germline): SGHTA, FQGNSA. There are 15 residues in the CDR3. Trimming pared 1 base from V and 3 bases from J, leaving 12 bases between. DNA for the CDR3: TGTGCCAGCAGCTTAGGGGCCGGGGCGGACACTGAAGCTTTCTTT. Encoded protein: CASSLGAGADTEAFF.

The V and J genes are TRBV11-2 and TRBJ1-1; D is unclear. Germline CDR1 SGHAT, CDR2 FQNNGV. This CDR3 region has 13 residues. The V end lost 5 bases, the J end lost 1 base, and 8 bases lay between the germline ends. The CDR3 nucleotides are TGTGCCAGCAGCCAACAAAAGAACACTGAAGCTTTCTTT. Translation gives CASSQQKNTEAFF.

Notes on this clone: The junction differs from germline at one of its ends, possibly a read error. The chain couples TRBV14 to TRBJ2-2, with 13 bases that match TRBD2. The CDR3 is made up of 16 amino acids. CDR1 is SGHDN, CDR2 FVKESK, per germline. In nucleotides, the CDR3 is TGTGCCCGCAGCCACGGACTAGCGGGGGTTACCGGGGAGCTGTTTTTT. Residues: CARSHGLAGVTGELFF.

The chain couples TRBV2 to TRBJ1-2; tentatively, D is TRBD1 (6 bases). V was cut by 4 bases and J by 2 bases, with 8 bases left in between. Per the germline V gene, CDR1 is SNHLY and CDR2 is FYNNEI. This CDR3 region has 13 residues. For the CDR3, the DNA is TGTGCCAGCAGTGGTACAGGGAACTATGGCTACACCTTC. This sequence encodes CASSGTGNYGYTF. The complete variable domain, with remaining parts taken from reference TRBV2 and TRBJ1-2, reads EPEVTQTPSHQVTQMGQEVILRCVPISNHLYFYWYRQILGQKVEFLVSFYNNEISEKSEIFDDQFSVERPDGSNFTLKIRSTKLEDSAMYFCASSGTGNYGYTFGSGTRLTVV.

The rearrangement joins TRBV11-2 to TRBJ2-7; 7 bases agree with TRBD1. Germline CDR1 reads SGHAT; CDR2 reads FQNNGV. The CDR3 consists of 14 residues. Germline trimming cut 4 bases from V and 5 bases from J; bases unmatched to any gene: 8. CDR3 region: CASSSPTGFNEQYF. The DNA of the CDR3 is TGTGCCAGCAGCTCCCCGACAGGGTTCAACGAGCAGTACTTC.

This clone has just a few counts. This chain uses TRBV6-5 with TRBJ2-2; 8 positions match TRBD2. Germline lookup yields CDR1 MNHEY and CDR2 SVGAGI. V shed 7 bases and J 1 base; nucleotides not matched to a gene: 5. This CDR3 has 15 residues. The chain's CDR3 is CASTSLAGNTGELFF. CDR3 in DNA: TGTGCCAGCACCTCTCTAGCGGGGAACACCGGGGAGCTGTTTTTT.

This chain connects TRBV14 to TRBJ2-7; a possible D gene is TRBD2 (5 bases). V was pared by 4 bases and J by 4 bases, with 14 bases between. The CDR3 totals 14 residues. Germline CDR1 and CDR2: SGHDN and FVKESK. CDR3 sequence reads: CASSLGTSGYEQYF. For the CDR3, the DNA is TGTGCCAGCAGCCTCGGAACGTCGGGATACGAGCAGTACTTC.

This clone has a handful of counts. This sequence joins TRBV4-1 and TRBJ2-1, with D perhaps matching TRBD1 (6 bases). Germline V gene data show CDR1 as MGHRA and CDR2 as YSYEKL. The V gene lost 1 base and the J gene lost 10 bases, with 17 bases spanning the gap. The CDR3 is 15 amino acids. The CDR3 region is CASSQARSVGGEQFF. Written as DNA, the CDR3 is TGCGCCAGCAGCCAAGCCCGAAGTGTAGGGGGAGAGCAGTTCTTC.

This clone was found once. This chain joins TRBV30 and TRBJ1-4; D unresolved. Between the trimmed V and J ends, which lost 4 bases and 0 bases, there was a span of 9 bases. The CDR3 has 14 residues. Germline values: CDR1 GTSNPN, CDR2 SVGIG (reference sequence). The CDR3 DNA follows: TGTGCCTGGAATTTGGGTTCAACTAATGAAAAACTGTTTTTT. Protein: CAWNLGSTNEKLFF.